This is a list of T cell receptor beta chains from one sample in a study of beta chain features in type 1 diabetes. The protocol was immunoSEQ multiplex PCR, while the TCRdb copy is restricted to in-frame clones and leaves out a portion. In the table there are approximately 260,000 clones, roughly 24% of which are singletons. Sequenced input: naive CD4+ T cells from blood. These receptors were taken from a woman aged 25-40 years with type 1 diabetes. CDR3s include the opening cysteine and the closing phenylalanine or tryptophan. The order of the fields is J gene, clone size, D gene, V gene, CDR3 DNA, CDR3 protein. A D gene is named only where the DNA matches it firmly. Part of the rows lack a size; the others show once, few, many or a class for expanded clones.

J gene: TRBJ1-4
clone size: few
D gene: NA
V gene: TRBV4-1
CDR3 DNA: TGCGCCAGCAGCCAAAGCCCAACTAATGAAAAACTGTTTTTT
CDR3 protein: CASSQSPTNEKLFF

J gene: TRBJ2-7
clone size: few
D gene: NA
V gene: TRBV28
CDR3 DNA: TGTGCCAGCAGTTTTAGGCGGTACGAGCAGTACTTC
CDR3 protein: CASSFRRYEQYF

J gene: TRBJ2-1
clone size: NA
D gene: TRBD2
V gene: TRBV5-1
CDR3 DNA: TGCGCCAGCAGCTGGGTTAGCGGGAGTGGCAATGAGCAGTTCTTC
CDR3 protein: CASSWVSGSGNEQFF

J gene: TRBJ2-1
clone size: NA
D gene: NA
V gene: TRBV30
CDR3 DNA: TGTGCCTGGAGTGTACGAGGTCCATACTACAATGAGCAGTTCTTC
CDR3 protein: CAWSVRGPYYNEQFF

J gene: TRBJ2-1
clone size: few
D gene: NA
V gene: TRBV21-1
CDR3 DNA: TGTGCCAGCAGCAAAGCCCAGACTAGCGGGAAGTACAATGAGCAGTTCTTC
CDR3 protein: CASSKAQTSGKYNEQFF

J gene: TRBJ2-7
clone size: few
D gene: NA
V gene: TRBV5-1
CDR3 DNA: TGCGCCAGCAGCTTGTGGTTGTCGGGGTACGAGCAGTACTTC
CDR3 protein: CASSLWLSGYEQYF

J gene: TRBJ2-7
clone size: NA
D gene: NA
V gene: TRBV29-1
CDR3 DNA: TGCAGCGTTGGGGACTCGACCAATTCCTACGAGCAGTACTTC
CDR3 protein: CSVGDSTNSYEQYF

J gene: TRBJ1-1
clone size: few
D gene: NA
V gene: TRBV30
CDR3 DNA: TGTGCCTGGAGTCGCAGGGGCGGGAACACTGAAGCTTTCTTT
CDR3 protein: CAWSRRGGNTEAFF

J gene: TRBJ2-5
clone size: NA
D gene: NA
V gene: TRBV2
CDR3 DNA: TGTGCCAGCTACGAATTGTGGACATCACAAGAGACCCAGTACTTC
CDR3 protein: CASYELWTSQETQYF

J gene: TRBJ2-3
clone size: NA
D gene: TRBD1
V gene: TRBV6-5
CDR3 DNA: TGTGCCAGCAGGCGAACAGGGGGCATGGGTACGCAGTATTTT
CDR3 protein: CASRRTGGMGTQYF

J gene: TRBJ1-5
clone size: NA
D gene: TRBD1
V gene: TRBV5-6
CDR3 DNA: TGTGCCAGCAGCCCTTGGGACAGGGAGCATCAGCCCCAGCATTTT
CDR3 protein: CASSPWDREHQPQHF

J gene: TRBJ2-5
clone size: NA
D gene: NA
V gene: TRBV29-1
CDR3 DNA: TGCAGCGTTGAAGATGACAGGAGTTCCTCCCAAGAGACCCAGTACTTC
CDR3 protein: CSVEDDRSSSQETQYF

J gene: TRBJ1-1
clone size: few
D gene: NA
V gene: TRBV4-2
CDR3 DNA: TGTGCCAGCAGCCAAAATACAGGATCGAACACTGAAGCTTTCTTT
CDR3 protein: CASSQNTGSNTEAFF

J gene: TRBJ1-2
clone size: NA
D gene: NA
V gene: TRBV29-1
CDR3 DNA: TGCAGCGTTGTTAGGGGAACCTATGGCTACACCTTC
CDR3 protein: CSVVRGTYGYTF

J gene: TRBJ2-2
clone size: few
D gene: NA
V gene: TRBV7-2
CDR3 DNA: TGTGCCAACACACAGGGGAACACCGGGGAGCTGTTTTTT
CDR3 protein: CANTQGNTGELFF

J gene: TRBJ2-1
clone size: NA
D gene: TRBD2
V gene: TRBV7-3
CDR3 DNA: TGTGCCAGCGCGAGCGGGAGCCCCCGGGCTGAGCAGTTCTTC
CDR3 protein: CASASGSPRAEQFF

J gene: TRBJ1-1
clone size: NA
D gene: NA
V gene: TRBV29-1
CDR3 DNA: TGCAGCGTTGAGTTACAGGTAAACACTGAAGCTTTCTTT
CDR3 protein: CSVELQVNTEAFF

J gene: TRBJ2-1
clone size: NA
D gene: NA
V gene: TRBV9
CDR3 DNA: TGTGCCAGCAGCCATAGCGGAGAGCAGTTCTTC
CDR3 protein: CASSHSGEQFF

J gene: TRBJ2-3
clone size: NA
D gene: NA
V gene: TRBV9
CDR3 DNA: TGTGCCAGCAGCCCCACGGCGAGCGGACTTAGCACAGATACGCAGTATTTT
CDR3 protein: CASSPTASGLSTDTQYF

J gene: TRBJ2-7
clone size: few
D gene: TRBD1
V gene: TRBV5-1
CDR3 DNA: TGCGCCAGCAGCTTGGACGGACAGGGCATCTACGAGCAGTACTTC
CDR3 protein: CASSLDGQGIYEQYF

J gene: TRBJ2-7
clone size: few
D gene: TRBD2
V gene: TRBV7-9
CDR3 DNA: TGTGCCAGCAGCCCCGCCGCGGGGGATTACGAGCAGTACTTC
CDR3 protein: CASSPAAGDYEQYF

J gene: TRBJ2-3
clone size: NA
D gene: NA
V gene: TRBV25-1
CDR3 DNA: TGTGCCAGCACGGCGGGAAGCACAGATACGCAGTATTTT
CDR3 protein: CASTAGSTDTQYF

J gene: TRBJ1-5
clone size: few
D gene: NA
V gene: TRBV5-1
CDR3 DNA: TGCGCCAGCAGCCTGAGCGGAGAGCAGCCCCAGCATTTT
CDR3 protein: CASSLSGEQPQHF

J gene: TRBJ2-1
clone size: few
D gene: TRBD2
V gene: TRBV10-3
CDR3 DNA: TGTGCCATCAGTGAGGGCGGGAGGGTCAATGAGCAGTTCTTC
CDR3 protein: CAISEGGRVNEQFF

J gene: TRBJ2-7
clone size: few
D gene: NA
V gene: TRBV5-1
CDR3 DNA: TGCGCCAGCAGCTCCCAGGGGTCCCTCTACGAGCAGTACTTC
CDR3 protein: CASSSQGSLYEQYF

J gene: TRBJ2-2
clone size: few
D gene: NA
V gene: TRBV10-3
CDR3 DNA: TGTGCCATCCGAGCCGGGAACACCGGGGAGCTGTTTTTT
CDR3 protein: CAIRAGNTGELFF

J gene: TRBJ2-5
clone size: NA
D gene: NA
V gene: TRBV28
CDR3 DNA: TGTGCCAGCAGTAGCCGGGACACGGGGAGTGTTGCCCAGTACTTC
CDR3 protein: CASSSRDTGSVAQYF

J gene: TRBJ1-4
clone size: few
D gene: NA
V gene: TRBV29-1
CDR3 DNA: TGCAGCGTTGAATTTCGACAGGCTAATGAAAAACTGTTTTTT
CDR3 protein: CSVEFRQANEKLFF

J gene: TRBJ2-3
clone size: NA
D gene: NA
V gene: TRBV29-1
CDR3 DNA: TGCAGCGTTGAGAGGGCTCCCGCACGATATACGCAGTATTTT
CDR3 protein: CSVERAPARYTQYF

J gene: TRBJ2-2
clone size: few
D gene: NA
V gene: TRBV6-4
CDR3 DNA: TGTGCCAGCAGTGACCAGTACAACACCGGGGAGCTGTTTTTT
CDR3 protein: CASSDQYNTGELFF

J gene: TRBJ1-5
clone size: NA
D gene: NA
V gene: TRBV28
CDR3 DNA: TGTGCCACCGTGACTGAGAATCAGCCCCAGCATTTT
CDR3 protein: CATVTENQPQHF

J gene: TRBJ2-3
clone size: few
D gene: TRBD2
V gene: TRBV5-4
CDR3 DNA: TGTGCCAGCCGCCTCGGGACTAACACAGATACGCAGTATTTT
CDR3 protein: CASRLGTNTDTQYF

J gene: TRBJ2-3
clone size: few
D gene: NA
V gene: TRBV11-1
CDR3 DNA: TGTGCCAGCAGCTTAGCGGACAGCGGCACAGATACGCAGTATTTT
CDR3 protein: CASSLADSGTDTQYF

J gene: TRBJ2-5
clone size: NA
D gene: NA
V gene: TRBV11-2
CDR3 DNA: TGTGCCAGCAGCGTCAACAGGGCAGAGACCCAGTACTTC
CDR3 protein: CASSVNRAETQYF

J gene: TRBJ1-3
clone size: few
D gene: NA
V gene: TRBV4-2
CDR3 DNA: TGTGCCAGCAGCCAAGAATTGGGAGCTGGAAACACCATATATTTT
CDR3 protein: CASSQELGAGNTIYF

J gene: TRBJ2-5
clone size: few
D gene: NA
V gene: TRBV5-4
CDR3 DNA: TGTGCCAGCAGCCTGTCGTCCCCAAGCCGAGAGACCCAGTACTTC
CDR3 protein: CASSLSSPSRETQYF

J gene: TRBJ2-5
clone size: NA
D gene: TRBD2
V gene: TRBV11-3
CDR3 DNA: TGTGCCAGCAGCCGGACTAGCGGGCAAGAGACCCAGTACTTC
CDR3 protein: CASSRTSGQETQYF

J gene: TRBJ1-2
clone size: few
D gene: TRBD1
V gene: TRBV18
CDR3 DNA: TGTGCCAGCTCACCACCTACAGGGGCGCGCTATGGCTACACCTTC
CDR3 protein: CASSPPTGARYGYTF

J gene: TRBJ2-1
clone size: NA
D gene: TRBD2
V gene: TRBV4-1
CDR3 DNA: TGCGCCAGCAGCCAAGTATCCCTAGCGGGGTACAATGAGCAGTTCTTC
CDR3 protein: CASSQVSLAGYNEQFF

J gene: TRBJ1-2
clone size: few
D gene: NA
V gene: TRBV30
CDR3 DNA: TGTGCCTGGACCATTGGCGGGAACTATGGCTACACCTTC
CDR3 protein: CAWTIGGNYGYTF

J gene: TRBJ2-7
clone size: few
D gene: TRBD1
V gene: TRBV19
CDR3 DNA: TGTGCCAGTAGTAAGTCCGGGACAGGGTTTTACGAGCAGTACTTC
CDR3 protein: CASSKSGTGFYEQYF

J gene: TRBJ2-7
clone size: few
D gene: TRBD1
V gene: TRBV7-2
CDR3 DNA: TGTGCCAGCAGCCCGGGACAGGGCAGGTCCCACGAGCAGTACTTC
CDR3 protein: CASSPGQGRSHEQYF

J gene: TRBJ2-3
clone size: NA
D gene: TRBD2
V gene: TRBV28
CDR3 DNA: TGTGCCAGCAGTCCAACCGTAGCGGGGGGGTCGTGGGATACGCAGTATTTT
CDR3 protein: CASSPTVAGGSWDTQYF

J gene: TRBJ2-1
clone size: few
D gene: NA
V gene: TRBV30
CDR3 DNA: TGTGCCTGGAGCGGCGGTTCCTACAATGAGCAGTTCTTC
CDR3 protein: CAWSGGSYNEQFF

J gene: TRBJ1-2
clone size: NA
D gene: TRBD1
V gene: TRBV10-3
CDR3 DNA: TGTGCCATCTGGACAGGGACCGCTGGCTACACCTTC
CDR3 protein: CAIWTGTAGYTF

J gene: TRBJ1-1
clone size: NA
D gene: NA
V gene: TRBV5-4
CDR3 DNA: TGTGCCAGCAGCTTGGCAGGGGTCCGGAACACTGAAGCTTTCTTT
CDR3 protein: CASSLAGVRNTEAFF

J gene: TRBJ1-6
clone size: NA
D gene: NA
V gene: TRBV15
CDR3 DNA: TGTGCCACCAGCAGAGATAAACGTCAGGGTCATTCACCCCTCCACTTT
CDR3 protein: CATSRDKRQGHSPLHF

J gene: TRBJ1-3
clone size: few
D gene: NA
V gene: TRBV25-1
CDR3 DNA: TGTGCCAGCAGTGAACAGGGGACTGGAAACACCATATATTTT
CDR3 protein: CASSEQGTGNTIYF